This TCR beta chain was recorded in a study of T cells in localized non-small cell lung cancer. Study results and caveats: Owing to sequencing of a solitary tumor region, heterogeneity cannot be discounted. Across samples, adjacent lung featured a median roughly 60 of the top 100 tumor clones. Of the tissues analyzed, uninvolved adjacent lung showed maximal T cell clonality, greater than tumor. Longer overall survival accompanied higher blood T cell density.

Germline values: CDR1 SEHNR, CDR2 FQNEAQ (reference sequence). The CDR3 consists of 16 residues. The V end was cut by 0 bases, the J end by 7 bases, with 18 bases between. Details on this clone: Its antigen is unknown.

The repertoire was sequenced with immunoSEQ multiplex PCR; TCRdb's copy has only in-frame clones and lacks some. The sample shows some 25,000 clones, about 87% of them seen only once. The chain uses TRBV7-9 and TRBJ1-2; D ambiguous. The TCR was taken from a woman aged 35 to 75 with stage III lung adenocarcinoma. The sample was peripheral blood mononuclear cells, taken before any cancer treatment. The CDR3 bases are TGTGCCAGCAGCTTAGCGGGCGGGGTCCCCTTCTCTGGCTACACCTTC. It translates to CASSLAGGVPFSGYTF.